These 5 T cell receptor beta chains were sequenced from one sample in a study of shared clonotypes between healthy human individuals. Repertoires were generated with immunoSEQ multiplex PCR, while TCRdb's copy carries only in-frame clones and drops some. Of around 2.1 million clones in the sample, 85% to 95% are singletons; the top ten hold under 2%. Naive CD8 cells comprised CD45RO-negative, CCR7-positively selected cells, excluding terminally differentiated effector memory CD45RA+ cells. The material sequenced was naive CD8+ T cells from PBMCs. The receptors were gathered from a man in his late teens or twenties in good health. Some clones in this sample may be carry-over from other donors' samples.

This clone was detected once. The chain employs TRBV5-6 and TRBJ2-1; 10 bases agree with TRBD2. With V trimmed by 0 bases and J by 10 bases, 10 bases remained unmatched. The CDR3 spans 16 residues. Germline values: CDR1 SGHDT, CDR2 YYEEEE. In DNA form, the CDR3 reads TGTGCCAGCAGCTTGGAGGGCCTAGCGGGAGTTCGGGAGCAGTTCTTC. The encoded protein is CASSLEGLAGVREQFF.

J is TRBJ2-2 and V is TRBV11-3; 10 bases fit TRBD1. The CDR3 extends over 16 amino acids. Per germline, CDR1 SGHNT and CDR2 YENEEA. V dropped 5 bases and J dropped 6; count of bases not matched to a gene: 9. In nucleotides, the CDR3 is TGTGCCAGCAGCCAAGGGAGGACAGGGGGGCCCGGGGAGCTGTTTTTT. Translation: CASSQGRTGGPGELFF.

The chain joins TRBV27 to TRBJ2-7; the match to TRBD1 covers 7 bases. In germline, CDR1 is MNHEY, CDR2 SMNVEV (reference sequence). Germline trimming cut 5 bases from V and 0 bases from J; bases unmatched to any gene: 13. The CDR3 loop spans 17 amino acids. The CDR3 region is CASSIYSGTALSYEQYF. The CDR3 nucleotides read TGTGCCAGCAGTATCTACTCCGGGACAGCTCTCTCCTACGAGCAGTACTTC.

The rearrangement uses TRBV4-3 and TRBJ2-7; 10 bases agree with TRBD2. Germline CDR1 LGHNA, CDR2 YSLEER. The CDR3 totals 16 residues. V was clipped by 1 base and J by 5 bases; unmatched bases: 8. The CDR3 sequence: CASSQGLLAGIHEQYF. The CDR3 DNA is TGCGCCAGCAGCCAAGGATTACTAGCGGGAATCCACGAGCAGTACTTC.

To note about this clone: The junction and the germline gene differ at one end; a read error may be behind it. The chain combines TRBV11-2 with TRBJ2-1; 11 bases agree with TRBD2. This CDR3 comprises 15 residues. Germline assignment: CDR1 SGHAT and CDR2 FQNNGV. The CDR3 coding sequence is TGTGCCAGCAGCTTAGAACGTAGCGGGAGGGCCTATGGCATCTTC. It specifies CASSLERSGRAYGIF.